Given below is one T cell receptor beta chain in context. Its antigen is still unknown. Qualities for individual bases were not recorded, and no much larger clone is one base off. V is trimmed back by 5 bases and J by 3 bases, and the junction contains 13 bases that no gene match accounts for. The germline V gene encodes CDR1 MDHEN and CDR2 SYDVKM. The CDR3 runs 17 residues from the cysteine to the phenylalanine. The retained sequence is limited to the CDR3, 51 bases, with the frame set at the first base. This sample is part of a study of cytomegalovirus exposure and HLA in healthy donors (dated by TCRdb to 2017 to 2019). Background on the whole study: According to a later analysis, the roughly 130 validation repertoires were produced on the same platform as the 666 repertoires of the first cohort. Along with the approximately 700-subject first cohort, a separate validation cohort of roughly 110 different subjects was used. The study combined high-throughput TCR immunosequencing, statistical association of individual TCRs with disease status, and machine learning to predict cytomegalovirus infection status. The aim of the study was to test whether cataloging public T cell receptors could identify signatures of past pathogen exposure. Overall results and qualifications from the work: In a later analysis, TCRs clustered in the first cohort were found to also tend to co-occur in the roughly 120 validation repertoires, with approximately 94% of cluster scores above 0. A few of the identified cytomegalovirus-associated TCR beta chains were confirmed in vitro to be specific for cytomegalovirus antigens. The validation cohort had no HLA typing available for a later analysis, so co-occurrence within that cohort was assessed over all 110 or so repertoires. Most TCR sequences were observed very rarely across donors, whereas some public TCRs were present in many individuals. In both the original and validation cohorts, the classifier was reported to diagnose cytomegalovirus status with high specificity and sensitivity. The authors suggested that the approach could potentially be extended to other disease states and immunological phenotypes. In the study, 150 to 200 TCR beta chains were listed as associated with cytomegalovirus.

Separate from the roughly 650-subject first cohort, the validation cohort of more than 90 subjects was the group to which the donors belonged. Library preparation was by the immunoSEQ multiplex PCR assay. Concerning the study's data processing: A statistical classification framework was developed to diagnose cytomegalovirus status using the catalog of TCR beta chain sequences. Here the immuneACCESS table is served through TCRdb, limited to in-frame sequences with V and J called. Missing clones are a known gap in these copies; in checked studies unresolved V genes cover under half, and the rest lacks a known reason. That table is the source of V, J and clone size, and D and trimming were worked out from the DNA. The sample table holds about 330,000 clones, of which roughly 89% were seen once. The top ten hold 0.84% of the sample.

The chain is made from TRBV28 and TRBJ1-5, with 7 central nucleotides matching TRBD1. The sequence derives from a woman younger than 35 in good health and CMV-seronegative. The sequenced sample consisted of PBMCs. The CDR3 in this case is CASSGTPQGTLNQPQHF. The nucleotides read TGTGCCAGCAGTGGTACCCCACAGGGGACACTCAATCAGCCCCAGCATTTT.